This T cell receptor (beta chain) appears in the sequencing data of a study of regulatory and conventional T cells in RAG deficiency (TCRdb year 2017). The study in broad terms: High-throughput TCR beta sequencing was used to compare the diversity and composition of the Treg, conventional CD4+ and CD8+ T cell repertoires of RAG-deficient patients with those of healthy controls. Overall study results and their limits: Compared with control T-cell subpopulations, the RAG-deficient patients had markedly lower Shannon entropy and higher Simpson indices. In Omenn syndrome and CID/AS patients compared with controls, around 100-fold fewer unique TCR beta sequences were detected from Treg cells, versus 9.5 to 10-fold fewer for other subsets. For some subjects, some T-cell subset analyses were not performed. Rather than being bona fide Treg cells, the sorted CD25-high CD127-low cells in Omenn syndrome patients may represent peripherally activated cells. All patient T-cell subsets had shorter CDR3 lengths; Omenn syndrome patients showed >85% Treg-Tconv repertoire overlap at nucleotide and amino acid level.

About this clone itself: The antigen this receptor binds is unknown. Base quality data are lacking; no much larger clone is found one base away.

The protocol used for the library was the immunoSEQ multiplex PCR assay. Rearranged TCR beta chain products were amplified from genomic DNA of sorted T-cell subsets and sequenced. The study's own analysis went as follows. Shannon entropy and Simpson indices were used to quantify the repertoire diversity of productive TCR beta rearrangements. To gauge clonal expansion, the frequencies of the 100 most abundant productive TCR beta clonotypes among total reads were added together. The TRB repertoires were scored with a self-reactivity index that is based on amino acid usage at CDR3beta positions 6 and 7. Two-way ANOVA was used for repertoire analyses, and Student t or Mann-Whitney tests were used for flow cytometric analyses. What TCRdb holds here is the immuneACCESS table cut down to in-frame rearrangements. Part of the clones is not present; checked against another copy, under half of the missing clones reflect an unresolved V gene, and the others are unexplained. The DNA gave D and trimming, while V, J and clone size come from that table. The sample table holds more than 40,000 clones, of which just under 90% were seen once. The ten largest clonotypes hold roughly 0.5% of the sample.

The germline V gene sets CDR1 to SGHRS and CDR2 to YFSETQ. Including cysteine and phenylalanine, the CDR3 has 16 amino acids. Left in the record is the CDR3 DNA by itself, 48 bases read in frame from the first base. Trimming takes 4 bases from V and 5 bases from J, and the germline ends sit 18 bases apart. Before genomic DNA extraction, conventional CD4+ T cells were isolated from blood as CD25-low CD127-high cells. Repertoire analyses used roughly eight healthy control donors as the comparison group. The sample was also reused in another study, on regulatory T cells. The second paper further reports: In the multiplex PCR, 52 forward TRBV primers and 13 reverse TRBJ primers were used, and assay-based and computational corrections were applied for amplification bias. In patients, repertoires had restricted unique TRB V-J pairs and skewed V and J gene usage, with regulatory T cells showing the most marked changes. The study compared T-cell receptor beta repertoires of sorted regulatory, conventional CD4+ and CD8+ T cells in CD3G-deficient patients with those in healthy controls. Peripheral blood mononuclear cells were isolated by Ficoll density separation. Rearranged TRB loci were amplified from genomic DNA by multiplex PCR within the immunoSEQ assay. TRB amplicons were sequenced on an Illumina HiSeq platform. Custom algorithms error-filtered the raw sequences and aligned the raw sequences to reference gene sequences, after which the immunoSEQ online tools were used for analysis. Productive and nonproductive TRB rearrangement frequencies were evaluated among both unique and total sequences. Groups were compared by t tests, Mann-Whitney tests or two-way ANOVA performed in Prism software.

The receptor chain draws on TRBV5-1 and TRBJ1-4; no confident D gene assignment can be made. The clonotype comes from a human donor in good health. Sample: CD4+ effector T cells sorted from blood. The CDR3 reads as follows: CASSHGIGERNEKLFF. The DNA is as follows: TGCGCCAGCAGCCACGGGATCGGCGAACGAAATGAAAAACTGTTTTTT. Supplemented by the reference TRBV5-1 and TRBJ1-4 proteins around the CDR3, the complete variable domain is KAGVTQTPRYLIKTRGQQVTLSCSPISGHRSVSWYQQTPGQGLQFLFEYFSETQRNKGNFPGRFSGRQFSNSRSEMNVSTLELGDSALYLCASSHGIGERNEKLFFGSGTQLSVL.